Below, 20 T cell receptor beta chains from the same sample are listed, as sequenced in a study of neurological immune-mediated disorders (dated by TCRdb to about 2019). Library preparation was by 5' RACE. Sequencing was carried out with an Illumina HiSeq 2500. TCRdb reprocessing: public reads trimmed at Q25 with fastp, clones called with MiXCR, in-frame beta chains kept. One record per CDR3 amino acid sequence lists the most common genes and DNA. The sample includes approximately 16,000 distinct CDR3 sequences, with 9% to 10% observed a single time. Of the sample, about 40% is held by the ten largest clones. The specimen was CD8+ T cells from blood. The receptors shown here come from a man in his forties or fifties in good health.

This clonotype has ten or more counts. The genes are TRBV27 and TRBJ2-3; D gene uncertain. CDR1 is MNHEY and CDR2 is SMNVEV in the germline V gene (reference sequence). Trimming removed 5 bases at V and 0 bases at J, with 18 bases between. CDR3 length: 17 residues. CDR3 nucleotides: TGTGCCAGCAGTCCGACCAGGATACCCCTTAGCACAGATACGCAGTATTTT. It specifies CASSPTRIPLSTDTQYF.

This clonotype was seen many times. This chain links TRBV7-9 with TRBJ1-1; 8 bases align to TRBD1. The V gene end was trimmed by 5 bases and the J gene end by 0 bases; junction bases not matched to a gene: 11. Germline-derived CDR1 and CDR2 are SEHNR and FQNEAQ (reference sequence). The CDR3 has 17 amino acids. DNA for the CDR3: TGTGCCAGCAGCCCTTCAATTCGGGACAGGTTGAACACTGAAGCTTTCTTT. This sequence encodes CASSPSIRDRLNTEAFF.

Judged by abundance, this clonotype is medium-sized. The chain combines TRBV29-1 with TRBJ1-2; 7 positions agree with TRBD1. The CDR3 covers 13 residues. Trimming removed 1 base from V and 5 bases from J; junction bases left unmatched: 4. The germline V gene has CDR1 SQVTM and CDR2 ANQGSEA. This CDR3 is CSVEGGTDYGYTF. The CDR3 bases are TGCAGCGTTGAAGGGGGGACAGATTATGGCTACACCTTC.

In its sample, this clonotype was seen many times. The chain combines TRBV12-3 or TRBV12-4 with TRBJ2-3, with a possible D match to TRBD1 (6 bases). The CDR3 is 13 residues long. Trimming left V 5 bases short and J 6 bases short, with 12 bases between. The CDR3 region is CASSPDSTDTQYF. DNA of the CDR3: TGTGCCAGCAGTCCGGACAGTACGGATACGCAGTATTTT.

This clonotype was seen many times. The chain joins TRBV2 to TRBJ2-3, with D possibly TRBD1 on 5 matching bases. Germline-derived CDR1 and CDR2 are SNHLY and FYNNEI. Trimming left V 5 bases short and J 5 bases short, with 11 bases between. This CDR3 region has 13 residues. The DNA for the CDR3 is TGTGCCAGCAGTCCCCAGGGCGGAGATACGCAGTATTTT. It yields the protein CASSPQGGDTQYF.

This clonotype has ten or more counts. The V and J genes are TRBV19 and TRBJ2-3; TRBD2 matches 9 bases. Trimming removed 1 base from V and 8 bases from J; junction bases left unmatched: 4. CDR3 size: 14 residues. Germline-derived CDR1 and CDR2 are LNHDA and SQIVND (reference sequence). CDR3: CASSIVAGDSTQYF. In nucleotides, the CDR3 is TGTGCCAGTAGTATAGTAGCGGGAGATTCTACGCAGTATTTT. Variable domain in full (rest from reference TRBV19 and TRBJ2-3): DGGITQSPKYLFRKEGQNVTLSCEQNLNHDAMYWYRQDPGQGLRLIYYSQIVNDFQKGDIAEGYSVSREKKESFPLTVTSAQKNPTAFYLCASSIVAGDSTQYFGPGTRLTVL.

This clonotype was observed at least ten times. The chain couples TRBV28 to TRBJ2-5, with D possibly being TRBD2 (6 bases). CDR3 length: 13 amino acids. V was pared by 2 bases and J by 5 bases, with 9 bases between. The germline V gene has CDR1 MDHEN and CDR2 SYDVKM. The CDR3 DNA reads TGTGCCAGCAGTTTAACCCGGGGGGAGACCCAGTACTTC. It is translated as CASSLTRGETQYF.

V is TRBV20-1 and J is TRBJ2-1; the D gene is possibly TRBD1 (6 bases). Germline loops: CDR1 DFQATT, CDR2 SNEGSKA (reference sequence). This CDR3 is built from 15 residues. Trimming took off 3 bases at V and 1 base at J, with 13 bases between the two ends. The CDR3, as DNA: TGCAGTGCTAGGGGGGCTGGGCTGTCCTACAATGAGCAGTTCTTC. Translated, it gives CSARGAGLSYNEQFF.

V gene TRBV20-1 combines with J gene TRBJ2-7; 15 positions match TRBD2. The V gene end was trimmed by 3 bases and the J gene end by 2 bases; junction bases not matched to a gene: 8. Germline lookup yields CDR1 DFQATT and CDR2 SNEGSKA (reference sequence). The CDR3 runs 17 residues. In nucleotides, the CDR3 is TGCAGTGCTAGCGACGGACTAGCGGGAGGGGGACCCTACGAGCAGTACTTC. This codes for CSASDGLAGGGPYEQYF.

This clonotype was seen repeatedly, ten times or more. The gene calls are TRBV5-1 and TRBJ2-7; no firm D call. Trimming shortened V by 2 bases and J by 2 bases, and 11 bases separated the two germline ends. This CDR3 comprises 14 residues. CDR1 is SGHRS and CDR2 is YFSETQ in the germline V gene. The CDR3 loop is CASSFGVGPYEQYF. CDR3 DNA: TGCGCCAGCAGCTTTGGGGTTGGTCCCTACGAGCAGTACTTC.

This clonotype came up many times. V gene TRBV28 combines with J gene TRBJ2-1; D may match TRBD1 or TRBD2 (5 bases each). Germline CDR1 is MDHEN and CDR2 is SYDVKM. V lost 4 bases and J 0 bases, leaving 19 bases between the germline ends. CDR3 length equals 18 residues. The chain's CDR3 is CASSCSSGRASSYNEQFF. In nucleotides, the CDR3 is TGTGCCAGCAGTTGTTCTTCGGGGCGCGCCAGCTCCTACAATGAGCAGTTCTTC.

This clonotype was recorded at least ten times. The chain links TRBV20-1 to TRBJ1-1, with no clear D. V lost 0 bases and J 5 bases, leaving 7 bases between the germline ends. Looked up from germline, CDR1 is DFQATT and CDR2 is SNEGSKA (reference sequence). The CDR3 covers 12 residues. CDR3 DNA sequence: TGCAGTGCTAGAGATAGCGGAACTGAAGCTTTCTTT. Translation: CSARDSGTEAFF.

This clonotype was picked up many times. The chain carries TRBV27 and TRBJ2-1, with 9 bases aligning to TRBD2. The CDR3 totals 17 residues. Germline V CDR1 and CDR2: MNHEY, SMNVEV (reference sequence). Trimming took 6 bases from V and 6 from J; bases not matched to a gene: 15. The CDR3 is CASRLAGQGDSLNEQFF. DNA of the CDR3: TGTGCCAGCAGACTAGCGGGCCAAGGTGACTCCCTCAATGAGCAGTTCTTC.

This chain's CDR3 is CSALKASEKLFF. As DNA, the CDR3 is TGCAGCGCCTTGAAGGCTTCTGAAAAACTGTTTTTT. The chain couples TRBV29-1 to TRBJ1-4; D gene ambiguous. The CDR3 spans 12 residues. Trimming took 7 bases from V and 7 from J, leaving 13 bases between them. Germline CDR1 and CDR2: SQVTM and ANQGSEA.

This clonotype has at least ten counts. V usage is TRBV25-1 and J usage is TRBJ2-7; 8 nucleotides agree with TRBD2. Germline trimming cut 7 bases from V and 2 bases from J; bases unmatched to any gene: 4. The CDR3 runs 13 residues. Germline-derived CDR1 and CDR2 are MGHDK and SYGVNS. The CDR3, as DNA: TGTGCCAGCAACCCGGGGGGGGCCTACGAGCAGTACTTC. Translated: CASNPGGAYEQYF.

Many counts were recorded for this clonotype. Written as DNA, the CDR3 is TGTGCCAGCAGTTACTCTATATACGCCCGGGAGGCAGATACGCAGTATTTT. Amino acid sequence: CASSYSIYAREADTQYF. This chain uses TRBV6-6 with TRBJ2-3; TRBD2 matches 7 bases. This CDR3 comprises 17 residues. Trimming removed 0 bases from V and 4 bases from J; junction bases left unmatched: 10. Per germline, CDR1 MNHNY and CDR2 SVGAGI (reference sequence).

This clonotype was seen ten or more times. The chain recombines TRBV20-1 with TRBJ1-5, with TRBD1 identical over 8 bases. Germline values: CDR1 DFQATT, CDR2 SNEGSKA (reference sequence). The ends lost 6 bases at V and 0 bases at J; junction bases unmatched: 4. This CDR3 has 14 amino acids. CDR3 amino acids: CSARTGFSNQPQHF. In DNA form, the CDR3 reads TGCAGTGCCCGGACAGGGTTTAGCAATCAGCCCCAGCATTTT.

This clonotype came up many times. This chain connects TRBV7-9 to TRBJ1-1; 9 bases align to TRBD1. From germline, CDR1 is SEHNR and CDR2 FQNEAQ (reference sequence). The CDR3 spans 14 residues. The J segment lost 10 bases and the V segment lost 5 bases, leaving 11 bases of the junction unmatched. As DNA, the CDR3 is TGTGCCAGCAGCCATATCGGGACAGGGAAAGGAGCTTTCTTT. Encoded protein: CASSHIGTGKGAFF. Full variable domain (outside the CDR3, taken from reference TRBV7-9 and TRBJ1-1): DTGVSQNPRHKITKRGQNVTFRCDPISEHNRLYWYRQTLGQGPEFLTYFQNEAQLEKSRLLSDRFSAERPKGSFSTLEIQRTEQGDSAMYLCASSHIGTGKGAFFGQGTRLTVV.

This clonotype was seen at least ten times. The V call is TRBV4-3, the J call TRBJ2-3; the match to TRBD2 covers 12 bases. Germline values: CDR1 LGHNA, CDR2 YSLEER. The CDR3 length is 16 residues. Unmatched junction bases numbered 11, after V lost 8 bases and J lost 5 bases. The CDR3 region has the DNA TGCGCCAGCTCGAAGACTAGCGGGAGTATTAGAGATACGCAGTATTTT. It specifies CASSKTSGSIRDTQYF.

In its sample, this clonotype was seen many times. The chain employs TRBV27 and TRBJ2-3, with TRBD2 matching over 7 bases. The V and J ends lost 5 bases and 4 bases, in that order; junction bases with no gene match: 9. Germline V gene data show CDR1 as MNHEY and CDR2 as SMNVEV (reference sequence). The CDR3 loop spans 15 amino acids. DNA for the CDR3: TGTGCCAGCAGTCATTCGGCGGGAGACGCAGATACGCAGTATTTT. Residues: CASSHSAGDADTQYF.